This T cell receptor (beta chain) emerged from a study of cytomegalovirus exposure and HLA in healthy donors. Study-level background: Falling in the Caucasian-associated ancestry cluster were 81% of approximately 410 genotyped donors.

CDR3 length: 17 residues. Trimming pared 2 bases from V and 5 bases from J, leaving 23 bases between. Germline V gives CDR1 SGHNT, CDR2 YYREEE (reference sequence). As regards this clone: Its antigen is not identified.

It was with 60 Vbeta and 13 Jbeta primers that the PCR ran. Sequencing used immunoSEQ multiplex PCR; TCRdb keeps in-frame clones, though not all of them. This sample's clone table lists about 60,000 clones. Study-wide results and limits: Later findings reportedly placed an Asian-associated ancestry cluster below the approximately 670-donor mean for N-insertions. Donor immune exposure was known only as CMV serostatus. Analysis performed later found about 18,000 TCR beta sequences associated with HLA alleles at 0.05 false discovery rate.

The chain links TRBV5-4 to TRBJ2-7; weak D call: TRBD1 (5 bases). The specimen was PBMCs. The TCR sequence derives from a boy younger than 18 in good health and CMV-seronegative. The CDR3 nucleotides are TGTGCCAGCAGCTTTGGGGTTGACAGCCCCGCTAGGAACGAGCAGTACTTC. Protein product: CASSFGVDSPARNEQYF.